Below are 17 T cell receptor beta chains sequenced from a single sample in a study of blood T cell repertoires in COVID-19. Sequencing was performed with immunoSEQ multiplex PCR; in TCRdb, only in-frame clones are kept and a portion is missing. The table records 250,000 to 300,000 clones, approximately 91% of them present only once. Material for sequencing was PBMCs or T cells enriched from blood (not recorded which). These receptor sequences come from a woman aged 25 to 39 who had recovered from COVID-19.

This chain joins TRBV2 and TRBJ1-1, with D maybe TRBD1 (5 bases). Germline loops: CDR1 SNHLY, CDR2 FYNNEI. This CDR3 contains 16 residues. Trimming left V 6 bases short and J 0 bases short, with 17 bases between. DNA for the CDR3: TGTGCCAGCAGCGAGACGGGCCAGGGATTGAACACTGAAGCTTTCTTT. This sequence encodes CASSETGQGLNTEAFF.

This chain uses TRBV7-9 with TRBJ2-1, with 7 bases lining up with TRBD2. Germline lookup yields CDR1 SEHNR and CDR2 FQNEAQ (reference sequence). With 5 bases clipped from V and 10 bases from J, the junction kept 11 bases outside the gene matches. This CDR3 is 14 amino acids long. The DNA of the CDR3 is TGTGCCAGCAGCCCATGGGGGAGGGCCGTGGAGCAGTTCTTC. Amino acid sequence: CASSPWGRAVEQFF. The full variable domain, with the rest looked up from reference TRBV7-9 and TRBJ2-1, is DTGVSQNPRHKITKRGQNVTFRCDPISEHNRLYWYRQTLGQGPEFLTYFQNEAQLEKSRLLSDRFSAERPKGSFSTLEIQRTEQGDSAMYLCASSPWGRAVEQFFGPGTRLTVL.

The CDR3 sequence is CASSNNQGLNTEAFF. The CDR3 DNA reads TGTGCCAGCAGCAACAATCAGGGCCTGAACACTGAAGCTTTCTTT. V and J are TRBV7-8 and TRBJ1-1, with D possibly matching TRBD1 (5 bases). Germline assignment: CDR1 SGHVS and CDR2 FQNEAQ. This CDR3 region has 15 residues. V was shortened by 5 bases and J by 0 bases, with 13 bases between the two germline ends. Full variable domain (remainder filled in from reference TRBV7-8 and TRBJ1-1): GAGVSQSPRYKVAKRGQDVALRCDPISGHVSLFWYQQALGQGPEFLTYFQNEAQLDKSGLPSDRFFAERPEGSVSTLKIQRTQQEDSAVYLCASSNNQGLNTEAFFGQGTRLTVV.

This rearrangement joins TRBV3-1 (or the pseudogene TRBV3-2) to TRBJ1-1, with TRBD1 identical over 8 bases. Germline V lookup: CDR1 LGHDT, CDR2 YNNKEL (reference sequence). The CDR3 loop spans 13 amino acids. The trim removed 3 bases at V and 7 bases at J, leaving 4 bases unmatched. The CDR3 coding sequence is TGTGCCAGCAGCCAGGGACAGGAGGTTGAAGCTTTCTTT. Translated, it gives CASSQGQEVEAFF.

This chain joins TRBV28 and TRBJ1-2; D remains unclear. V was clipped by 7 bases and J by 4 bases, with 13 bases between them. CDR1 and CDR2 (germline): MDHEN, SYDVKM. CDR3 length: 13 residues. The CDR3 is CASTRVISYGYTF. CDR3 bases: TGTGCCAGCACCCGGGTCATATCCTATGGCTACACCTTC.

The chain couples TRBV7-8 to TRBJ1-3; D unclear. The germline V gene has CDR1 SGHVS and CDR2 FQNEAQ. The CDR3 contains 16 residues. The germline V and J ends were trimmed by 2 bases and 0 bases, with 11 bases remaining between them. CDR3 residues: CASSLSRAFSGNTIYF. For the CDR3, the DNA is TGTGCCAGCAGCTTAAGCCGTGCTTTCTCTGGAAACACCATATATTTT.

J is TRBJ2-5 and V is TRBV19, with 7 bases that match TRBD1. The CDR3 consists of 16 residues. CDR1 is LNHDA, CDR2 SQIVND, per germline (reference sequence). J gave up 7 bases and V 2 bases, and 13 bases lay outside the gene matches. The CDR3 sequence is CASSIIPTGERGTQYF. The CDR3 DNA follows: TGTGCCAGTAGTATAATCCCTACAGGGGAGAGGGGGACCCAGTACTTC.

This chain links TRBV7-2 with TRBJ2-3; D is unresolved. Germline V gene sequence: CDR1 SGHTA, CDR2 FQGNSA. The ends were cut back, 0 bases at V and 6 bases at J, with 4 bases in the middle. This CDR3 has 12 amino acids. The CDR3 DNA follows: TGTGCCAGCAGCTTAGCAGCCGATACGCAGTATTTT. It yields the protein CASSLAADTQYF.

V usage is TRBV24-1 and J usage is TRBJ1-5; D is uncertain. The V gene's germline CDR1 is KGHDR and CDR2 SFDVKD. CDR3 size: 15 residues. Trimming cost V 5 bases and J 1 base, with 11 bases left between them. The chain's CDR3 is CATSGIGGSNQPQHF. CDR3 nucleotides: TGTGCCACCAGTGGGATCGGAGGGAGCAATCAGCCCCAGCATTTT.

The chain carries TRBV7-2 and TRBJ1-6, with no clear D. V was shortened by 3 bases and J by 9 bases, with 9 bases between the two germline ends. This CDR3 is built from 13 residues. CDR1 and CDR2 from the germline V gene are SGHTA and FQGNSA. The CDR3 reads CASSLLRSSPLHF. Here the CDR3 DNA reads TGTGCCAGCAGCTTGCTGAGGAGTTCACCCCTCCACTTT.

The chain uses TRBV27 and TRBJ2-3, with D perhaps matching TRBD2 (5 bases). Germline lookup yields CDR1 MNHEY and CDR2 SMNVEV (reference sequence). This CDR3 spans 14 amino acids. V was trimmed by 5 bases and J by 1 base, leaving 10 bases between them. The CDR3 reads CASSLIGGTDTQYF. In nucleotides, the CDR3 is TGTGCCAGCAGTCTTATCGGGGGCACAGATACGCAGTATTTT.

The gene calls are TRBV6-4 and TRBJ2-3; 10 bases agree with TRBD2. Per germline, CDR1 MRHNA and CDR2 SNTAGT. The CDR3 contains 16 residues. Unmatched junction bases numbered 8, after V lost 0 bases and J lost 8 bases. CDR3 DNA: TGTGCCAGCAGTGACTCTCTCCCAGCGGGAGGGGTTACGCAGTATTTT. Translated, it gives CASSDSLPAGGVTQYF.

This chain links TRBV19 with TRBJ1-1, with D perhaps TRBD1 (6 bases). Per germline, CDR1 LNHDA and CDR2 SQIVND (reference sequence). Trimming left V 5 bases short and J 5 bases short, with 21 bases between. The CDR3 consists of 16 residues. The CDR3 protein is CASSLQTHGTLTEAFF. CDR3 DNA: TGTGCCAGTAGTCTCCAAACCCACGGGACACTAACTGAAGCTTTCTTT.

The chain is built from TRBV3-1 (or the pseudogene TRBV3-2) and TRBJ1-2, with TRBD1 matching over 7 bases. The CDR3 contains 15 residues. CDR1 is LGHDT and CDR2 is YNNKEL in the germline V gene (reference sequence). The trim removed 5 bases at V and 8 bases at J, leaving 14 bases unmatched. The CDR3, as DNA: TGTGCCAGCAGCTACCGGGACAGATATAAGCGCGGCTACACCTTC. Translated, it gives CASSYRDRYKRGYTF.

This clone has only a few counts. The gene calls are TRBV11-2 and TRBJ2-7; no reliable D call. The CDR3 is 14 amino acids. CDR1 and CDR2 from the germline V gene are SGHAT and FQNNGV. The ends were cut back, 1 base at V and 2 bases at J, with 9 bases in the middle. CDR3 region: CASSLAGRPYEQYF. The CDR3 DNA is TGTGCCAGCAGCTTAGCCGGCAGGCCCTACGAGCAGTACTTC.

The rearrangement links TRBV5-8 to TRBJ2-1; 7 bases match TRBD2. CDR1 SGHTS and CDR2 YDEGEE come from the germline V gene. The length of the CDR3 is 16 residues. V gave up 0 bases and J gave up 6 bases; unmatched junction bases: 9. Here the CDR3 DNA reads TGTGCCAGCAGCTTGGGCTTCCGGGACTACGTCAATGAGCAGTTCTTC. It specifies CASSLGFRDYVNEQFF.

This clone was seen once. The chain uses TRBV18 and TRBJ2-7; TRBD2 matches at 7 bases. CDR3 length: 15 amino acids. Per germline, CDR1 KGHSH and CDR2 LQKENI. V lost 6 bases and J lost 3; bases outside the gene matches: 11. The CDR3 DNA reads as TGTGCCAGCTCCCCCCCGGGGGGAAGGTTCTACGAGCAGTACTTC. Its protein is CASSPPGGRFYEQYF. Together with reference TRBV18 and TRBJ2-7, the CDR3 gives the full variable domain: NAGVMQNPRHLVRRRGQEARLRCSPMKGHSHVYWYRQLPEEGLKFMVYLQKENIIDESGMPKERFSAEFPKEGPSILRIQQVVRGDSAAYFCASSPPGGRFYEQYFGPGTRLTVT.